One and the same sample provided the 30 T cell receptor beta chains below, sequenced in a study of blood T cells in healthy people across ages. For the second PCR, which ran for about 6 to 11 cycles, a sample-barcoded 5' primer and a J-beta primer mix were used. TCRdb re-derived calls from the 5' RACE reads in MiXCR, one entry per CDR3 protein. The sample yields hundreds of thousands of distinct CDR3 sequences, around 50% seen once. Sequencing was performed on blood. The receptors were sampled from a man between 35 and 55 years old in good health.

The chain has TRBV7-2 and TRBJ1-1; 8 bases are shared with TRBD1. This CDR3 has 13 amino acids. Trimming removed 6 bases from V and 3 bases from J; junction bases left unmatched: 3. Germline CDR1 and CDR2: SGHTA and FQGNSA. CDR3 nucleotides: TGTGCCAGCAGACCGACAGGGGACACTGAAGCTTTCTTT. This gives the protein CASRPTGDTEAFF.

CDR3 DNA sequence: TGTGCCAGCAGTCGGCCAACAATCACCGGGACTAGCTCCTACGAGCAGTACTTC. Translating gives CASSRPTITGTSSYEQYF. The V and J genes are TRBV6-1 and TRBJ2-7, with 8 nucleotides matching TRBD2. The ends lost 5 bases at V and 0 bases at J; junction bases unmatched: 15. Germline V gene lookup returns CDR1 MNHNS and CDR2 SASEGT. This CDR3 spans 18 amino acids.

The gene calls are TRBV11-2 and TRBJ1-2, with D perhaps matching TRBD1 (6 bases). This CDR3 comprises 15 residues. V was trimmed by 6 bases and J by 5 bases, leaving 19 bases between them. The germline V gene has CDR1 SGHAT and CDR2 FQNNGV. CDR3 sequence: CASSRTSTGIYGYTF. The DNA of the CDR3 is TGTGCCAGCAGTCGAACGAGCACAGGGATTTATGGCTACACCTTC.

The chain is built from TRBV28 and TRBJ2-7; 7 nucleotides agree with TRBD1. This CDR3 is built from 14 residues. Germline CDR1 and CDR2: MDHEN and SYDVKM. With V trimmed by 4 bases and J by 4 bases, 7 bases remained unmatched. CDR3 protein: CASSSPGGNYEQYF. The CDR3 DNA follows: TGTGCCAGCAGTTCCCCAGGGGGTAATTACGAGCAGTACTTC.

As concerns this clonotype: A single base separates this from a much larger clone, so it may be a read error. The chain combines TRBV20-1 with TRBJ1-5; the D is unclear. Trimming stripped 0 bases from V and 1 base from J, with 10 bases between. The CDR3 covers 15 residues. Germline CDR1 is DFQATT and CDR2 is SNEGSKA (reference sequence). The chain's CDR3 is CSAREIATSNQPQHF. CDR3 nucleotide sequence: TGCAGTGCTAGAGAGATAGCGACCAGCAATCAGCCCCAGCATTTT.

The sample holds a few counts of this clonotype. This chain joins TRBV15 and TRBJ2-7; D is undetermined. Per the germline V gene, CDR1 is LNHNV and CDR2 is YYDKDF (reference sequence). Trimming took off 2 bases at V and 0 bases at J, with 17 bases between the two ends. The CDR3 has 17 residues. Here the CDR3 DNA reads TGTGCCACCAGCAGACTTCCCACGACCCCCAGCTCCTACGAGCAGTACTTC. Protein: CATSRLPTTPSSYEQYF.

A few counts support this clonotype. V and J are TRBV20-1 and TRBJ1-2; D possibly corresponds to TRBD1 (5 bases). The germline gives CDR1 DFQATT, CDR2 SNEGSKA (reference sequence). V lost 6 bases and J 4 bases, leaving 15 bases between the germline ends. The CDR3 totals 13 residues. The CDR3 DNA reads as TGCAGTGCGCCTCCGGGGCAGTTCTATGGCTACACCTTC. This gives the protein CSAPPGQFYGYTF.

Concerning this clonotype: One junction end does not reproduce the germline sequence, and a read error may be involved. This sequence joins TRBV4-1 and TRBJ1-4; TRBD1 is a possible D gene (5 bases). Germline V lookup: CDR1 MGHRA, CDR2 YSYEKL. This CDR3 has 16 residues. The CDR3 sequence: CASSQDEGRNNEELFF. CDR3 bases: TGCGCCAGCAGCCAAGACGAGGGGAGGAATAATGAAGAACTGTTTTTT.

This sequence joins TRBV3-1 and TRBJ2-5; the match to TRBD1 covers 9 bases. The J call may be in error: the DNA end matches TRBJ2-7 better. The CDR3 spans 14 residues. Germline CDR1 is LGHDT and CDR2 is YNNKEL (reference sequence). CDR3 nucleotides: TGTGCCAGCAGCGGGACAGGGACGAACTACGAGCAGTACTTC. Its protein is CASSGTGTNYEQYF.

This clonotype was seen more than once but under ten times. This chain joins TRBV5-5 and TRBJ2-1; TRBD1 matches at 7 bases. There are 15 residues in the CDR3. CDR1 is SGHKS, CDR2 YYEKEE, per germline (reference sequence). Losses at the gene ends were 0 bases for V and 3 bases for J; bases not matched to a gene: 3. The CDR3 spells CASSLATGLYNEQFF. The CDR3 DNA reads as TGTGCCAGCAGCTTGGCGACAGGGCTCTACAATGAGCAGTTCTTC. The full variable domain, with the rest looked up from reference TRBV5-5 and TRBJ2-1, is DAGVTQSPTHLIKTRGQQVTLRCSPISGHKSVSWYQQVLGQGPQFIFQYYEKEERGRGNFPDRFSARQFPNYSSELNVNALLLGDSALYLCASSLATGLYNEQFFGPGTRLTVL.

This rearrangement joins TRBV18 to TRBJ1-6; 9 nucleotides match TRBD1. Trimming cost V 3 bases and J 9 bases; bases outside gene matches: 6. The CDR3 runs to 15 residues. CDR1 is KGHSH, CDR2 LQKENI, per germline. The CDR3 DNA follows: TGTGCCAGCTCACCCGGGACAGGGATAAGTTCACCCCTCCACTTT. It yields the protein CASSPGTGISSPLHF.

The rearrangement uses TRBV7-2 and TRBJ1-2; unclear D gene. Germline V CDR1 and CDR2: SGHTA, FQGNSA. V was pared by 2 bases and J by 10 bases, with 8 bases between. This CDR3 is built from 11 residues. The CDR3 DNA follows: TGTGCCAGCAGCTTACAGTTCGCCTACACCTTC. Translated, it gives CASSLQFAYTF.

This rearrangement joins TRBV10-3 to TRBJ2-7; 9 positions match TRBD1. The V gene's germline CDR1 is ENHRY and CDR2 SYGVKD. J was trimmed by 5 bases and V by 10 bases; bases with no gene match: 12. The CDR3 loop spans 14 amino acids. CDR3 nucleotide sequence: TGTGCCACCACAGGGGGCCGAAATAGCGACGAGCAGTACTTC. It codes for CATTGGRNSDEQYF.

In this sample, this clonotype turned up once. The chain couples TRBV4-2 to TRBJ2-3; D remains unclear. In germline, CDR1 is LGHNA, CDR2 YNFKEQ. The CDR3 is made up of 19 amino acids. The V end lost 0 bases, the J end lost 2 bases, and 21 bases lay between the germline ends. The CDR3 region is CASSQDLILRPGATDTQYF. In DNA, the CDR3 is TGTGCCAGCAGCCAAGATCTGATATTGCGGCCTGGCGCCACAGATACGCAGTATTTT.

The chain recombines TRBV2 with TRBJ2-3; D is unresolved. The CDR3 is 14 amino acids. Germline V gives CDR1 SNHLY, CDR2 FYNNEI. V lost 1 base and J 5 bases, leaving 10 bases between the germline ends. CDR3 amino acids: CASSEDFALDTQYF. Written as DNA, the CDR3 is TGTGCCAGCAGTGAAGACTTCGCGCTAGATACGCAGTATTTT.

The V call is TRBV4-2, the J call TRBJ1-2; 7 bases match TRBD1. The V gene's germline CDR1 is LGHNA and CDR2 YNFKEQ. The CDR3 is 15 residues long. V trimming: 3 bases; J trimming: 4 bases; junction bases outside the gene matches: 8. The CDR3 protein is CASSQETGSGYGYTF. DNA of the CDR3: TGTGCCAGCAGCCAGGAGACAGGGTCTGGCTATGGCTACACCTTC.

This clonotype occurred a few times. The CDR3 loop is CASSDSSGKETQYF. In DNA, the CDR3 is TGTGCCAGCAGCGACTCTAGCGGGAAAGAGACCCAGTACTTC. This sequence joins TRBV7-2 and TRBJ2-5, with 9 nucleotides matching TRBD2. Per the germline V gene, CDR1 is SGHTA and CDR2 is FQGNSA. The CDR3 has 14 amino acids. V shed 5 bases and J 3 bases; nucleotides not matched to a gene: 4.

The rearrangement links TRBV2 to TRBJ2-2, with D unresolved. From germline, CDR1 is SNHLY and CDR2 FYNNEI. This CDR3 comprises 13 residues. V was pared by 8 bases and J by 5 bases, with 12 bases between. The CDR3 DNA reads TGTGCCAGCGTTCAGGACGCGACCGGGGAGCTGTTTTTT. It specifies CASVQDATGELFF.

The gene calls are TRBV6-1 and TRBJ2-7, with D possibly TRBD1 on 6 matching bases. V dropped 6 bases and J dropped 1 base, with 10 bases sitting between them. CDR1 is MNHNS, CDR2 SASEGT, per germline. The CDR3 sequence is 13 residues long. Here the CDR3 DNA reads TGTGCCAGCAGGACCACAGGGTCCTACGAGCAGTACTTC. Protein sequence: CASRTTGSYEQYF.

The chain recombines TRBV3-1 with TRBJ1-1, with 7 bases identical to TRBD1. Germline assignment: CDR1 LGHDT and CDR2 YNNKEL (reference sequence). The CDR3 is 15 residues long. The V and J ends lost 8 bases and 4 bases, in that order; junction bases with no gene match: 13. In DNA form, the CDR3 reads TGTGCCAGCTCCCGGGACAGTAATTTAGGCACTGAAGCTTTCTTT. Translated: CASSRDSNLGTEAFF.

This clonotype showed up just a few times. The rearrangement links TRBV20-1 to TRBJ2-3; D gene unclear. The V end lost 5 bases, the J end lost 2 bases, and 11 bases lay between the germline ends. Germline CDR1 and CDR2: DFQATT and SNEGSKA (reference sequence). CDR3 length: 13 amino acids. CDR3 coding DNA: TGCAGTGCTGACAACAGAGCCACAGATACGCAGTATTTT. This sequence encodes CSADNRATDTQYF.

Worth noting for this clonotype: The junction and the germline gene differ at one end; a read error may be behind it. The rearrangement uses TRBV5-1 and TRBJ1-6; D is unresolved. Germline values: CDR1 SGHRS, CDR2 YFSETQ. The CDR3 has 15 amino acids. The CDR3 nucleotides read TGCGCCAGCAGCTTGGAGGGCAGTGAGAATTTACCCCTCCACTTT. Encoded protein: CASSLEGSENLPLHF. The variable domain in full, completed from reference TRBV5-1 and TRBJ1-6, reads KAGVTQTPRYLIKTRGQQVTLSCSPISGHRSVSWYQQTPGQGLQFLFEYFSETQRNKGNFPGRFSGRQFSNSRSEMNVSTLELGDSALYLCASSLEGSENLPLHFGNGTRLTVT.

The chain uses TRBV7-2 and TRBJ2-1, with D tentatively TRBD1 or TRBD2 (5 bases each). The length of the CDR3 is 15 residues. Between the trimmed V and J ends, which lost 0 bases and 7 bases, there was a span of 13 bases. Germline V gene sequence: CDR1 SGHTA, CDR2 FQGNSA. In DNA, the CDR3 is TGTGCCAGCAGCTTAGCGGGACGGCAAGATAATGAGCAGTTCTTC. Amino acid sequence: CASSLAGRQDNEQFF.

DNA of the CDR3: TGTGCCAGCAGCCAAGGTCATGGCACCGGGGAGCTGTTTTTT. Residues: CASSQGHGTGELFF. The rearrangement uses TRBV14 and TRBJ2-2; D is unresolved. Germline CDR1 and CDR2: SGHDN and FVKESK. CDR3 size: 14 residues. Between the trimmed V and J ends, which lost 1 base and 4 bases, there was a span of 7 bases. Combining the CDR3 with reference TRBV14 and TRBJ2-2 gives the whole variable domain EAGVTQFPSHSVIEKGQTVTLRCDPISGHDNLYWYRRVMGKEIKFLLHFVKESKQDESGMPNNRFLAERTGGTYSTLKVQPAELEDSGVYFCASSQGHGTGELFFGEGSRLTVL.

CDR3: CASSLARTAGLNEKLFF. CDR3 bases: TGTGCCAGCAGCTTAGCGAGGACCGCCGGACTTAATGAAAAACTGTTTTTT. The genes are TRBV7-2 and TRBJ1-4; D not resolved. Trimming pared 0 bases from V and 4 bases from J, leaving 15 bases between. Germline assignment: CDR1 SGHTA and CDR2 FQGNSA. The CDR3 extends over 17 amino acids.

This chain connects TRBV12-3 or TRBV12-4 to TRBJ1-5; tentative D call: TRBD1 (5 bases). This CDR3 spans 13 amino acids. The germline V and J ends were trimmed by 3 bases and 11 bases, with 14 bases remaining between them. The CDR3 here is CASSFGVAGAQHF. CDR3 coding DNA: TGTGCCAGCAGTTTCGGTGTTGCGGGGGCCCAGCATTTT.

CDR3 nucleotide sequence: TGTGCCAGCAGTGACACTAGGAGCCCTGATGAAAAACTGTTTTTT. Its protein product is CASSDTRSPDEKLFF. The rearrangement joins TRBV25-1 to TRBJ1-4, with D uncertain. CDR1 MGHDK and CDR2 SYGVNS come from the germline V gene. V was shortened by 3 bases and J by 6 bases, with 14 bases between the two germline ends. CDR3 length: 15 amino acids.

V usage is TRBV6-5 and J usage is TRBJ2-1, with TRBD2 matching 12 bases. Trimming removed 2 bases from V and 6 bases from J; junction bases left unmatched: 5. This CDR3 spans 16 amino acids. The germline V gene encodes CDR1 MNHEY and CDR2 SVGAGI. CDR3 sequence reads: CASSYTGLAGLNEQFF. The DNA of the CDR3 is TGTGCCAGCAGTTACACAGGACTAGCGGGACTCAATGAGCAGTTCTTC.

The V and J genes are TRBV24-1 and TRBJ2-1; 11 positions agree with TRBD1. CDR1 is KGHDR and CDR2 is SFDVKD in the germline V gene. The CDR3 is 14 amino acids. V was pared by 7 bases and J by 16 bases, with 14 bases of the junction left unmatched. The CDR3 here is CATSPGTGGGMQFF. The CDR3 DNA is TGTGCCACCAGCCCCGGGACAGGGGGAGGGATGCAATTCTTC.

V is TRBV28 and J is TRBJ2-3; D remains ambiguous. CDR3 length: 17 residues. The V gene's germline CDR1 is MDHEN and CDR2 SYDVKM. V was clipped by 1 base and J by 0 bases, with 14 bases between them. The CDR3 DNA is TGTGCCAGCAGTTTATTCAAGCCGCCACGAAGCACAGATACGCAGTATTTT. Translated: CASSLFKPPRSTDTQYF.